This T cell receptor (beta chain) stems from a study of cytomegalovirus exposure and HLA in healthy donors. Notes on the study in general: When analyzed later, a missense DCLRE1C variant was found to be linked to TCR beta V- and J-gene trimming. There were several of the most significant clusters that appeared linked to common viral pathogens in a later analysis. The listing of roughly 160 TCR beta chains classed them as cytomegalovirus-associated.

This clone has only a few counts. The antigen is unknown. Use of 60 Vbeta and 13 Jbeta primers characterized the PCR. TCRdb's table, derived via immunoSEQ multiplex PCR, lists solely in-frame clones and lacks some. The repertoire holds about 140,000 clones, with more than 60% as singletons. Per the germline V gene, CDR1 is KGHSH and CDR2 is LQKENI. Losses at the gene ends were 6 bases for V and 5 bases for J; bases not matched to a gene: 6. The CDR3 has 13 amino acids. The sequence was collected from a male donor in good health and CMV-seronegative. This chain uses TRBV18 with TRBJ1-1; the match to TRBD1 covers 7 bases. The specimen sequenced was PBMCs. CDR3 nucleotide sequence: TGTGCCAGCTCTTCGACAGGGCTGACTGAAGCTTTCTTT. It codes for CASSSTGLTEAFF.